The source of this T cell receptor beta chain is a study of blood T cells in healthy people across ages. Concerning this clonotype: The junction departs from the called germline gene at one end, perhaps through a read error.

A second PCR, run for roughly 7 to 11 cycles, used a sample-barcoded 5' primer plus a J-beta primer mix. TCRdb reprocessed the 5' RACE reads via MiXCR and lists one record per CDR3 protein. The sample lists about 1.8 million distinct CDR3 sequences, about 49% occurring once. The CDR3 has 12 amino acids. From germline, CDR1 is SGHRS and CDR2 YFSETQ. The specimen was blood. The source is a woman aged 40 to 50 in good health. The V and J genes are TRBV5-1 and TRBJ2-7; D uncertain. CDR3: CASGLDGYEQYF. CDR3 DNA: TGCGCCAGCGGCTTGGACGGGTATGAGCAGTACTTC.